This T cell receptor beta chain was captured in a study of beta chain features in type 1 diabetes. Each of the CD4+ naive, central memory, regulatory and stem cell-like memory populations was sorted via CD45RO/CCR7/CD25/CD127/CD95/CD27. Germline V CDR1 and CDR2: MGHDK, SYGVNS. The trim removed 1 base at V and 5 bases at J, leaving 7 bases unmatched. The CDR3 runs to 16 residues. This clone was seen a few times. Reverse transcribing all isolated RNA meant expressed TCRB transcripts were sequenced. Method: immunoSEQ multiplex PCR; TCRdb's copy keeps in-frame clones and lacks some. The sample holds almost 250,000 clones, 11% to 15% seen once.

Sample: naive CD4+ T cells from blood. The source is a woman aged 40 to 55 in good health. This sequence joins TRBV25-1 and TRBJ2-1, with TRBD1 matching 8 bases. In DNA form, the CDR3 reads TGTGCCAGCAGTGAATCCGCAGGGGGCGAGGACAATGAGCAGTTCTTC. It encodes CASSESAGGEDNEQFF.